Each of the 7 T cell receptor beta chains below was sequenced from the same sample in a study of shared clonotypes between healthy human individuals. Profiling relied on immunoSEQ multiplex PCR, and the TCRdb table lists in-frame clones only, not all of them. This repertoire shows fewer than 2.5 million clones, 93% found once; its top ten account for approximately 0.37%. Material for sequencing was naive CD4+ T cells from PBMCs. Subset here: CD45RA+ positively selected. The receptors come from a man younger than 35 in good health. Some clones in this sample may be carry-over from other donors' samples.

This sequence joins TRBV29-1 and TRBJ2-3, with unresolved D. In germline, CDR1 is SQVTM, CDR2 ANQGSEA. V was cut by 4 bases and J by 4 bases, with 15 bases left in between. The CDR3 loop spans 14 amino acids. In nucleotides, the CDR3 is TGCAGCGTTGGGGTTCGAGCAGTCGCAGATACGCAGTATTTT. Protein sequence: CSVGVRAVADTQYF.

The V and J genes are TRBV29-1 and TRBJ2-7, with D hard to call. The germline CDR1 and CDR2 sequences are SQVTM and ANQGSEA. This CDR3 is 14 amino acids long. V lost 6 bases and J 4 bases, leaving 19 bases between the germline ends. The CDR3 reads CSVGTLWSRYEQYF. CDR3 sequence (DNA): TGCAGCGTGGGAACGTTGTGGAGTCGATACGAGCAGTACTTC.

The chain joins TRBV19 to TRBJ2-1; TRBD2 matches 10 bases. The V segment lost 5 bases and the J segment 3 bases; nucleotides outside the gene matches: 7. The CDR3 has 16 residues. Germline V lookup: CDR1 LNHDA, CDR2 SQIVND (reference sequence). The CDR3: CASSVALAGIYNEQFF. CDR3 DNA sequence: TGTGCCAGTAGTGTAGCACTAGCGGGAATCTACAATGAGCAGTTCTTC.

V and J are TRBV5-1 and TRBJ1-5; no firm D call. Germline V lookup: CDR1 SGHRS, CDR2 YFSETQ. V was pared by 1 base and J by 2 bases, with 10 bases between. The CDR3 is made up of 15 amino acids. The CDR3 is CASSLTGWGNQPQHF. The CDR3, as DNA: TGCGCCAGCAGCTTGACGGGTTGGGGCAATCAGCCCCAGCATTTT.

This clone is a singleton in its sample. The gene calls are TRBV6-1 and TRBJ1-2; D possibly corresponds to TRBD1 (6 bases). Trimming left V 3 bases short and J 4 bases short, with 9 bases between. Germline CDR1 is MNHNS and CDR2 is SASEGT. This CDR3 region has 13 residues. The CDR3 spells CASSDRGLYGYTF. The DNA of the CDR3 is TGTGCCAGCAGTGACAGGGGTCTCTATGGCTACACCTTC.

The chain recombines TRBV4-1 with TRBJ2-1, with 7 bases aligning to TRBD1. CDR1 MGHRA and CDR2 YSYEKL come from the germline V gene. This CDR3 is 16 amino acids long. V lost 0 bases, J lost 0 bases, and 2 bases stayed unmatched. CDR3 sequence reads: CASSQDRDSSYNEQFF. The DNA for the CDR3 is TGCGCCAGCAGCCAAGACCGGGACAGCTCCTACAATGAGCAGTTCTTC.

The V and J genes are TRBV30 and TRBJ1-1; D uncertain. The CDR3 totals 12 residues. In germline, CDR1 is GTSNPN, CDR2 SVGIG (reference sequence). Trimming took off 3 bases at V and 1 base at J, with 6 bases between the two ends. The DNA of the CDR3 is TGTGCCTGGAGCCCTCAGAACACTGAAGCTTTCTTT. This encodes CAWSPQNTEAFF. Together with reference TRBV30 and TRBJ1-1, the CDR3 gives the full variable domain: SQTIHQWPATLVQPVGSPLSLECTVEGTSNPNLYWYRQAAGRGLQLLFYSVGIGQISSEVPQNLSASRPQDRQFILSSKKLLLSDSGFYLCAWSPQNTEAFFGQGTRLTVV.